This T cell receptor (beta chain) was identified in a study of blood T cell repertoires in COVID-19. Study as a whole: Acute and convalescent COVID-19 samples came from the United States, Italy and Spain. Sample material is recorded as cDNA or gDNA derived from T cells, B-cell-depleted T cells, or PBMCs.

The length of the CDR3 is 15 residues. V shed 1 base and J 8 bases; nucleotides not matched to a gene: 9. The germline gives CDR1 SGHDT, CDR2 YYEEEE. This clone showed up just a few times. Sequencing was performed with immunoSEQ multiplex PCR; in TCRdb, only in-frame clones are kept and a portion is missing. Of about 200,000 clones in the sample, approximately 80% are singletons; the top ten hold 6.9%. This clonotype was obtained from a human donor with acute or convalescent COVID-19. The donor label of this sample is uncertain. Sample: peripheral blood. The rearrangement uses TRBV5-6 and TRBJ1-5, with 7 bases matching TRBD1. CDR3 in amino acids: CASSLRTGAGEPQHF. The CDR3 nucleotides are TGTGCCAGCAGCTTGCGGACAGGTGCCGGTGAGCCCCAGCATTTT.